This TCR beta chain was sequenced in a study of T cell repertoires in cytomegalovirus infection. Study information: Shared public TCR beta signatures pointed to both CMV infection and a matching HLA type.

TCRdb independently ran MiXCR on the reads; one entry per CDR3 protein. This sample has some 560,000 distinct CDR3 sequences, with 40% found just once. Note on this clonotype: The antigen remains undetermined.

Looked up from germline, CDR1 is SGHTA and CDR2 is FQGNSA. V shed 1 base and J 5 bases; nucleotides not matched to a gene: 3. The CDR3 loop spans 14 amino acids. Sequences were derived from cultured PBMCs, sampled from culture after CMV antigen stimulation. This sequence was found in a human donor in good health (CMV status not recorded). Some clones in this sample may be carry-over from other donors' samples. The J gene is TRBJ2-5, the V gene TRBV7-2; TRBD2 matches 8 bases. CDR3 sequence: CASSLGAGGETQYF. The CDR3 DNA reads TGTGCCAGCAGCTTAGGGGCGGGGGGTGAGACCCAGTACTTC.